One and the same sample provided the 24 T cell receptor beta chains below, sequenced in a study of blood T cell repertoires in COVID-19. Sequencing used immunoSEQ multiplex PCR; TCRdb keeps in-frame clones, though not all of them. The table records approximately 130,000 clones, roughly 80% of them present only once. The sample consisted of peripheral blood. These receptors all stem from a human donor in a cohort sampled during active COVID-19.

This clone was observed a few times. This chain connects TRBV4-3 to TRBJ1-6; 7 nucleotides agree with TRBD1. After removal of 6 bases from V and 7 bases from J, the junction contained 9 bases not matched to a gene. Germline V CDR1 and CDR2: LGHNA, YSLEER. This CDR3 region has 15 residues. The CDR3 here is CASSTTGTGNSPLHF. DNA of the CDR3: TGCGCCAGCAGTACGACAGGGACGGGGAATTCACCCCTCCACTTT.

Notes on this clone: The junction does not match germline at one end; this may be a read error. This chain connects TRBV19 to TRBJ2-2; D is undetermined. CDR1 and CDR2 from the germline V gene are LNHDA and SQIVND (reference sequence). The CDR3 is 12 residues long. This CDR3 reads CASRAKTGELFF. CDR3 coding DNA: TGTGCCAGTAGAGCGAAGACCGGGGAGCTGTTTTTT. Using reference TRBV19 and TRBJ2-2 for the parts outside the CDR3, the full variable domain is DGGITQSPKYLFRKEGQNVTLSCEQNLNHDAMYWYRQDPGQGLRLIYYSQIVNDFQKGDIAEGYSVSREKKESFPLTVTSAQKNPTAFYLCASRAKTGELFFGEGSRLTVL.

The J gene is TRBJ2-7, the V gene TRBV18; TRBD1 might be the D (6 bases). CDR3 size: 18 residues. Germline CDR1 is KGHSH and CDR2 is LQKENI. V shed 2 bases and J shed 3 bases, with 23 bases lying between them. The CDR3 protein is CASSPGATGSPLLYEQYF. The CDR3 nucleotides read TGTGCCAGCTCACCAGGGGCAACAGGGTCCCCCCTCCTCTACGAGCAGTACTTC.

The chain carries TRBV19 and TRBJ1-5; a weak D match, TRBD1 (6 bases). The germline gives CDR1 LNHDA, CDR2 SQIVND (reference sequence). The CDR3 length is 18 residues. V was pared by 7 bases and J by 2 bases, with 24 bases between. The CDR3 region has the DNA TGTGCCAGTACAGATTGGAACAGGGTGGAGGCGGGCAATCAGCCCCAGCATTTT. Protein product: CASTDWNRVEAGNQPQHF.

This chain joins TRBV7-9 and TRBJ2-2; tentatively, D is TRBD2 (6 bases). V was clipped by 3 bases and J by 1 base, with 6 bases between them. The CDR3 is 14 residues long. Germline values: CDR1 SEHNR, CDR2 FQNEAQ (reference sequence). CDR3 in amino acids: CASSFGRNTGELFF. The CDR3 DNA reads as TGTGCCAGCAGCTTCGGGAGGAACACCGGGGAGCTGTTTTTT. The whole variable domain, filled in from reference TRBV7-9 and TRBJ2-2, reads DTGVSQNPRHKITKRGQNVTFRCDPISEHNRLYWYRQTLGQGPEFLTYFQNEAQLEKSRLLSDRFSAERPKGSFSTLEIQRTEQGDSAMYLCASSFGRNTGELFFGEGSRLTVL.

This sequence joins TRBV7-2 and TRBJ2-5; 8 nucleotides line up with TRBD2. With V trimmed by 0 bases and J by 7 bases, 13 bases remained unmatched. CDR3 length equals 17 residues. Per the germline V gene, CDR1 is SGHTA and CDR2 is FQGNSA. CDR3 loop: CASSLAGNGGAGRTQYF. The DNA for the CDR3 is TGTGCCAGCAGCTTAGCGGGGAACGGGGGGGCCGGGCGGACCCAGTACTTC.

This chain connects TRBV12-3 or TRBV12-4 to TRBJ2-5, with TRBD2 matching over 8 bases. This CDR3 region has 13 residues. The V segment lost 7 bases and the J segment 5 bases; nucleotides outside the gene matches: 6. The CDR3 DNA is TGTGCCAGCACTAAGGGACTAGGGGAGACCCAGTACTTC. It is translated as CASTKGLGETQYF.

V gene TRBV19 combines with J gene TRBJ1-2; 7 positions match TRBD1. The V gene end was trimmed by 3 bases and the J gene end by 8 bases; junction bases not matched to a gene: 6. This CDR3 is built from 13 residues. Germline CDR1 LNHDA, CDR2 SQIVND (reference sequence). DNA of the CDR3: TGTGCCAGTAGTATGGGGACAGTTGGCGGCTACACCTTC. Translated, it gives CASSMGTVGGYTF. The full variable domain, in which reference TRBV19 and TRBJ1-2 provide the parts outside the CDR3, is DGGITQSPKYLFRKEGQNVTLSCEQNLNHDAMYWYRQDPGQGLRLIYYSQIVNDFQKGDIAEGYSVSREKKESFPLTVTSAQKNPTAFYLCASSMGTVGGYTFGSGTRLTVV.

This chain connects TRBV19 to TRBJ1-1; D is perhaps TRBD1 (6 bases). The V gene's germline CDR1 is LNHDA and CDR2 SQIVND (reference sequence). V dropped 7 bases and J dropped 4 bases, with 22 bases sitting between them. This CDR3 spans 16 amino acids. The CDR3 region is CASTPFRGRDTTEAFF. For the CDR3, the DNA is TGTGCCAGTACCCCATTTAGGGGACGGGACACCACTGAAGCTTTCTTT.

The V and J genes are TRBV6-5 and TRBJ2-7; D perhaps matches TRBD2 (5 bases). This CDR3 comprises 14 residues. Trimming cost V 2 bases and J 5 bases, with 13 bases left between them. Per germline, CDR1 MNHEY and CDR2 SVGAGI. The CDR3 is CASSYSGQRHEQYF. CDR3 sequence (DNA): TGTGCCAGCAGTTACAGCGGCCAGAGGCACGAGCAGTACTTC.

This clone has more than one count but fewer than ten. The chain has TRBV5-1 and TRBJ2-1; the D is unclear. The germline V gene has CDR1 SGHRS and CDR2 YFSETQ. This CDR3 is built from 14 residues. Deletions cut 0 bases from V and 5 bases from J, with 9 bases between. CDR3 nucleotides: TGCGCCAGCAGCTTGGCACCATCTAACAATGAGCAGTTCTTC. Translating gives CASSLAPSNNEQFF. Using reference TRBV5-1 and TRBJ2-1 for the parts outside the CDR3, the full variable domain is KAGVTQTPRYLIKTRGQQVTLSCSPISGHRSVSWYQQTPGQGLQFLFEYFSETQRNKGNFPGRFSGRQFSNSRSEMNVSTLELGDSALYLCASSLAPSNNEQFFGPGTRLTVL.

The chain carries TRBV7-2 and TRBJ2-3; TRBD2 aligns across 9 bases. In germline, CDR1 is SGHTA, CDR2 FQGNSA. The CDR3 totals 17 residues. V lost 1 base and J lost 1; bases outside the gene matches: 6. The DNA for the CDR3 is TGTGCCAGCAGCTTAGGGGCGGGGGGGACCCGCACAGATACGCAGTATTTT. Protein: CASSLGAGGTRTDTQYF.

CDR3 region: CASTQQSGSSYEQYF. The CDR3 nucleotides read TGTGCCAGCACCCAGCAGTCGGGGAGCTCCTACGAGCAGTACTTC. V and J are TRBV5-4 and TRBJ2-7, with a tentative D call TRBD2 (5 bases). CDR1 and CDR2 from the germline V gene are SGHNT and YYREEE (reference sequence). Trimming removed 6 bases at V and 0 bases at J, with 16 bases between. This CDR3 spans 15 amino acids.

This chain connects TRBV5-1 to TRBJ2-3, with a possible D match to TRBD2 (6 bases). The CDR3 extends over 14 amino acids. V lost 0 bases and J lost 3, with 8 bases in between. Germline V gene data show CDR1 as SGHRS and CDR2 as YFSETQ. The CDR3 here is CASSLDGGTDTQYF. The CDR3 DNA follows: TGCGCCAGCAGCTTGGACGGGGGAACAGATACGCAGTATTTT.

This clone turned up a few times. The chain joins TRBV21-1 to TRBJ1-2; TRBD1 is the table's D call, not checked against the DNA. TRBV21-1 is a pseudogene. The length of the CDR3 is 16 residues. The chain's CDR3 is CASSMGDRHSNYGYTF. CDR3 nucleotides: TGTGCCAGCAGCATGGGGGACAGGCATTCTAACTATGGCTACACCTTC.

The chain joins TRBV20-1 to TRBJ2-7; D perhaps matches TRBD1 (5 bases). The germline CDR1 and CDR2 sequences are DFQATT and SNEGSKA (reference sequence). The V end was cut by 0 bases, the J end by 6 bases, with 6 bases between. The CDR3 spans 11 residues. DNA for the CDR3: TGCAGTGCTAGAGAAGGGGTCGAGCAGTACTTC. It codes for CSAREGVEQYF.

As concerns this clone: The sample carries other DNA sequences with the same CDR3. The rearrangement uses TRBV6-2 or TRBV6-3 and TRBJ1-2; no clear D. The CDR3 runs 14 residues. The V end lost 0 bases, the J end lost 2 bases, and 7 bases lay between the germline ends. Germline values: CDR1 MNHEY, CDR2 SVGEGT. CDR3 coding DNA: TGTGCCAGCAGTTACTCTGCGGGAAACTATGGCTACACCTTC. Translating it yields CASSYSAGNYGYTF.

The V and J genes are TRBV15 and TRBJ1-6, with TRBD1 matching 7 bases. This CDR3 is 15 amino acids long. V lost 0 bases, J lost 6 bases, and 2 bases stayed unmatched. Germline loops: CDR1 LNHNV, CDR2 YYDKDF (reference sequence). The CDR3 spells CATSRDNRGNSPLHF. The CDR3 coding sequence is TGTGCCACCAGCAGAGATAACAGGGGTAATTCACCCCTCCACTTT. The full variable domain, with the rest looked up from reference TRBV15 and TRBJ1-6, is DAMVIQNPRYQVTQFGKPVTLSCSQTLNHNVMYWYQQKSSQAPKLLFHYYDKDFNNEADTPDNFQSRRPNTSFCFLDIRSPGLGDTAMYLCATSRDNRGNSPLHFGNGTRLTVT.

V gene TRBV7-9 combines with J gene TRBJ1-6; 7 positions match TRBD1. The V gene's germline CDR1 is SEHNR and CDR2 FQNEAQ (reference sequence). Trimming cost V 5 bases and J 10 bases; bases outside gene matches: 8. The CDR3 extends over 14 amino acids. The CDR3 DNA sequence: TGTGCCAGCAGCCCGACAGGGCCCGAGTCACCCCTCCACTTT. It yields the protein CASSPTGPESPLHF.

This chain joins TRBV12-3 or TRBV12-4 and TRBJ2-3; D not certain. V was clipped by 7 bases and J by 2 bases, with 7 bases between them. The CDR3 spans 12 residues. In DNA form, the CDR3 reads TGTGCCAGCACCACCTACACAGATACGCAGTATTTT. Its translation is CASTTYTDTQYF.

This rearrangement joins TRBV7-2 to TRBJ1-5, with TRBD1 as a possible D gene (5 bases). Germline V gene data show CDR1 as SGHTA and CDR2 as FQGNSA. The CDR3 is 16 amino acids. The germline V and J ends were trimmed by 5 bases and 0 bases, with 14 bases remaining between them. The CDR3 is CASSLTPRDSNQPQHF. In nucleotides, the CDR3 is TGTGCCAGCAGCCTGACGCCCAGGGATAGCAATCAGCCCCAGCATTTT.

This chain joins TRBV27 and TRBJ2-7, with TRBD2 matching 7 bases. The germline gives CDR1 MNHEY, CDR2 SMNVEV (reference sequence). This CDR3 is built from 16 residues. V dropped 3 bases and J dropped 0; count of bases not matched to a gene: 8. As DNA, the CDR3 is TGTGCCAGCAGTTTGAGGGCGGGGGTCACCTCCTACGAGCAGTACTTC. Translation: CASSLRAGVTSYEQYF.

The gene calls are TRBV7-2 and TRBJ2-1; 9 nucleotides line up with TRBD1. V shed 4 bases, J shed 7 bases, and the junction held 8 bases outside the gene matches. The CDR3 has 15 amino acids. In germline, CDR1 is SGHTA, CDR2 FQGNSA. DNA for the CDR3: TGTGCCAGCAGCTATCCCGGGACAGGGTGGAATGAGCAGTTCTTC. Translation: CASSYPGTGWNEQFF.

The genes are TRBV23-1 and TRBJ2-3; 11 bases are a match to TRBD2. TRBV23-1 is labeled an ORF, and its function is uncertain. The V segment lost 11 bases and the J segment 0 bases; nucleotides outside the gene matches: 4. The CDR3 loop spans 14 amino acids. CDR3 region: CALASGGSTDTQYF. Here the CDR3 DNA reads TGCGCCCTCGCTAGCGGGGGGAGCACAGATACGCAGTATTTT.